This T cell receptor (beta chain) originates from a study of Ad26.COV2.S vaccination and SARS-CoV-2 variants. For the study at large: In the COV1001 trial, the donor was in the Ad26.COV2.S arm. Study-level results: Reportedly, after vaccination the spike-specific CD8+ and CD4+ T cell responses displayed substantial breadth. Those who received vaccine or placebo ended up with similar non-spike TCR breadth.

Trimming left V 4 bases short and J 7 bases short, with 13 bases between. The CDR3 sequence is 13 residues long. Germline V gives CDR1 SGDLS, CDR2 YYNGEE. This clone is a singleton in its sample. What it recognizes is unknown. The treatment is: around 19 received Ad26.COV2.S at low or high dose, single or two shots; 5 received placebo; per-sample allocation not given. Day 63 after the first injection of vaccine or placebo was the sampling time. In Boston, the donor was an adult between 18-55 years of age. Libraries were prepared by immunoSEQ multiplex PCR; TCRdb keeps only in-frame clonotypes and omits some of them. The sample has a few hundred thousand clones, roughly 86% seen once.

The sample was peripheral blood, taken in a trial of Ad26.COV2.S vaccine versus placebo. The chain recombines TRBV9 with TRBJ2-3; tentative D call: TRBD1 (5 bases). This TCR was sampled from a person between 18 and 65 years old who received the Ad26.COV2.S COVID-19 vaccine or a placebo. The CDR3 nucleotides are TGTGCCAGCAGCCCCCGACAGACCTATACGCAGTATTTT. Protein product: CASSPRQTYTQYF.